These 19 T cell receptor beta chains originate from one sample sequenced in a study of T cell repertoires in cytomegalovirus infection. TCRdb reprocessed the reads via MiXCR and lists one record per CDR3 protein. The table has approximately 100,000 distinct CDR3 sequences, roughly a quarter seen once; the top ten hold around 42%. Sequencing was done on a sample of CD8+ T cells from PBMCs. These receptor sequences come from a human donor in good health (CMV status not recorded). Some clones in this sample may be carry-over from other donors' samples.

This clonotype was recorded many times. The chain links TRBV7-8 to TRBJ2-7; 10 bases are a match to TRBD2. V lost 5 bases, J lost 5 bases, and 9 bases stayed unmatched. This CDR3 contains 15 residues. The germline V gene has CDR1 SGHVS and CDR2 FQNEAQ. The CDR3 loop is CASSIRLAGDDEQYF. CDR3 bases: TGTGCCAGCAGCATCCGCCTAGCGGGAGACGACGAGCAGTACTTC.

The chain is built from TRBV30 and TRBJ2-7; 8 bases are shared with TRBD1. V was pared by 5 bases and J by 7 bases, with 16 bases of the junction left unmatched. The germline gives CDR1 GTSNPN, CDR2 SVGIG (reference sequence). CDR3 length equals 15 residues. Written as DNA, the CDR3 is TGTGCCTGGGAATACCGCTGGACAGGGAACGAGGAGCAGTACTTC. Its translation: CAWEYRWTGNEEQYF. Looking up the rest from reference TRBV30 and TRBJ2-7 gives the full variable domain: SQTIHQWPATLVQPVGSPLSLECTVEGTSNPNLYWYRQAAGRGLQLLFYSVGIGQISSEVPQNLSASRPQDRQFILSSKKLLLSDSGFYLCAWEYRWTGNEEQYFGPGTRLTVT.

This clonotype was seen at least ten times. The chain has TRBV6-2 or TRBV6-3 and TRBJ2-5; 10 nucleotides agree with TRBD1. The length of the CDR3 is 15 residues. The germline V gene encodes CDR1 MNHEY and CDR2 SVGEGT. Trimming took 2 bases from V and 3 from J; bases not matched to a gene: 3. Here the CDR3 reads CASSYATGGEETQYF. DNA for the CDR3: TGTGCCAGCAGTTACGCGACAGGGGGCGAAGAGACCCAGTACTTC.

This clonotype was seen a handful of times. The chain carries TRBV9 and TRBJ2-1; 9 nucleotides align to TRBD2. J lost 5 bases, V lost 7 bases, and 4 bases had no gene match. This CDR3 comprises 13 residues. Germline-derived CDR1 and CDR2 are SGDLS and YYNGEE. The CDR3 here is CASRGGGNNEQFF. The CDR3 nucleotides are TGTGCCAGCCGCGGGGGGGGAAACAATGAGCAGTTCTTC.

This CDR3 reads CASSFIVESGNTIYF. CDR3 coding DNA: TGTGCCAGCAGCTTTATTGTAGAGTCTGGAAACACCATATATTTT. The chain employs TRBV7-9 and TRBJ1-3; D is uncertain. Germline V gene lookup returns CDR1 SEHNR and CDR2 FQNEAQ (reference sequence). The CDR3 is made up of 15 amino acids. The germline V and J ends were trimmed by 3 bases and 1 base, with 10 bases remaining between them.

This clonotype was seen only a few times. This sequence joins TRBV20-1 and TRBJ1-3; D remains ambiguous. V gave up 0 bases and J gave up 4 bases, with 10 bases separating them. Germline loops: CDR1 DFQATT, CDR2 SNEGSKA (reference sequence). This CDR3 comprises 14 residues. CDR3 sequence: CSARDLGFGNTIYF. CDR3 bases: TGCAGTGCTAGAGATTTGGGTTTCGGAAACACCATATATTTT.

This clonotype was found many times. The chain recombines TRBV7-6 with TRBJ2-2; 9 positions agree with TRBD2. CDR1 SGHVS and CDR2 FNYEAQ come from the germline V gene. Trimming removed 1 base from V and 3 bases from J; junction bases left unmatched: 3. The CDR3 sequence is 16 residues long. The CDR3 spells CASSLVAGEDTGELFF. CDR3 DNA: TGTGCCAGCAGCTTAGTAGCGGGAGAGGACACCGGGGAGCTGTTTTTT.

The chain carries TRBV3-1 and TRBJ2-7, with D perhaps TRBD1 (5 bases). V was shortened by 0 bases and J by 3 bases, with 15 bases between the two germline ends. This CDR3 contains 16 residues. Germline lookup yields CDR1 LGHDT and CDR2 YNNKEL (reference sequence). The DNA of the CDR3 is TGTGCCAGCAGCCAAGATCCTTCCAGGGCGCTCTACGAGCAGTACTTC. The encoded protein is CASSQDPSRALYEQYF.

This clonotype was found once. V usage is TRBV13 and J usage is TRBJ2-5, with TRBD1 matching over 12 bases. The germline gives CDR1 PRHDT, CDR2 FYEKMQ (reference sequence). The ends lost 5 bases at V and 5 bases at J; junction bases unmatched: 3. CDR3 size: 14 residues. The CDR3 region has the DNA TGTGCCAGCAGCACGGGACAGGGGGCTGAGACCCAGTACTTC. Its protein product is CASSTGQGAETQYF.

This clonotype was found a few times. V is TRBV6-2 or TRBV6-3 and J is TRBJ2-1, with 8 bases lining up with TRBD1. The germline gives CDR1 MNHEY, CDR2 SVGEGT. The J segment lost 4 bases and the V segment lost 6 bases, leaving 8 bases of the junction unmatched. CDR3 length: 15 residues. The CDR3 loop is CASSLGRGPYNEQFF. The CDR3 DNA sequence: TGTGCCAGCAGCCTCGGCAGGGGGCCGTACAATGAGCAGTTCTTC.

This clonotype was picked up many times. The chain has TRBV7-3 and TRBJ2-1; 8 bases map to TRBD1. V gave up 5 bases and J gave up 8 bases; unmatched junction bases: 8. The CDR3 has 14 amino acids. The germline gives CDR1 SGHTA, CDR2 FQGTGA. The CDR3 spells CASSRGQGRDEQFF. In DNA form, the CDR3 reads TGTGCCAGCAGCCGCGGACAGGGACGGGATGAGCAGTTCTTC.

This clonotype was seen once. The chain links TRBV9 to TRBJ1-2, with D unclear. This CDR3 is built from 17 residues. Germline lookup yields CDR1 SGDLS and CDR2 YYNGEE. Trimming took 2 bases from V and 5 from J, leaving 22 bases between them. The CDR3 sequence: CASSVAQAPVEGYGYTF. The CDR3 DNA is TGTGCCAGCAGCGTGGCCCAAGCGCCCGTAGAAGGTTATGGCTACACCTTC.

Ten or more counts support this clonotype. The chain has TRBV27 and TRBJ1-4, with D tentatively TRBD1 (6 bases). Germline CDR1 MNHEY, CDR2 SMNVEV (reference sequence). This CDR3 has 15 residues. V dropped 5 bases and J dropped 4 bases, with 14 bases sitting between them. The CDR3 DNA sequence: TGTGCCAGCAGTACCTTACAGGGAATTAATGAAAAACTGTTTTTT. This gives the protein CASSTLQGINEKLFF.

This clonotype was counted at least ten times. CDR3 DNA: TGTGCCAGCAGTGAAGGTCCCGGGACAGGTTTAGGTCAGCCCCAGCATTTT. Translating it yields CASSEGPGTGLGQPQHF. The chain is built from TRBV6-1 and TRBJ1-5, with 8 nucleotides matching TRBD1. The CDR3 is 17 amino acids. Trimming at V came to 1 base and at J to 6 bases, leaving 11 bases not matched to a gene. Germline V gives CDR1 MNHNS, CDR2 SASEGT.

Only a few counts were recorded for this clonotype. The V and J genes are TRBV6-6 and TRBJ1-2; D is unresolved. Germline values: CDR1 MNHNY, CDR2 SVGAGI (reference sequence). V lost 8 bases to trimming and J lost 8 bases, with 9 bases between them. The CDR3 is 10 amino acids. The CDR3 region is CASRSGGYTF. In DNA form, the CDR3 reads TGTGCCAGCCGCAGCGGGGGCTACACCTTC.

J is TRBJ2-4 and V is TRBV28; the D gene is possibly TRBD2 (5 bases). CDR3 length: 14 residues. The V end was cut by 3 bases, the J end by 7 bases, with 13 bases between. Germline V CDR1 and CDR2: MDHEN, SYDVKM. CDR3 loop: CASSFGEEENIQYF. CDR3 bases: TGTGCCAGCAGTTTCGGGGAAGAGGAGAACATTCAGTACTTC. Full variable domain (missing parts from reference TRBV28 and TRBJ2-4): DVKVTQSSRYLVKRTGEKVFLECVQDMDHENMFWYRQDPGLGLRLIYFSYDVKMKEKGDIPEGYSVSREKKERFSLILESASTNQTSMYLCASSFGEEENIQYFGAGTRLSVL.

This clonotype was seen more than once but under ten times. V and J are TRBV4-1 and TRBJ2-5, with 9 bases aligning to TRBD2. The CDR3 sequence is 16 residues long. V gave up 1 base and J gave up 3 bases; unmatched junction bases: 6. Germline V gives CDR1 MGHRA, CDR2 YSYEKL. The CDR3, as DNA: TGCGCCAGCAGCCAAGCGGGTAGCGGGGGCGAAGAGACCCAGTACTTC. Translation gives CASSQAGSGGEETQYF.

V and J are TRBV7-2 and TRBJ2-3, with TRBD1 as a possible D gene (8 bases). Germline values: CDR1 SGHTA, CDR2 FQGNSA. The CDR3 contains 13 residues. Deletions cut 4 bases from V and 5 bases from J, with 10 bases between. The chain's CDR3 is CASSYRGGDTQYF. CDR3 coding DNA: TGTGCCAGCAGCTACAGGGGGGGAGATACGCAGTATTTT.

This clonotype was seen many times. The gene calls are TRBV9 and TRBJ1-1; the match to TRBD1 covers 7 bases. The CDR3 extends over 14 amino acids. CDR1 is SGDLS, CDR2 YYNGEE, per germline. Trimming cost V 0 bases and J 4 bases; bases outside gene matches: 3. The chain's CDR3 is CASSVGGGGTEAFF. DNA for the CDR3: TGTGCCAGCAGCGTAGGAGGGGGCGGCACTGAAGCTTTCTTT.